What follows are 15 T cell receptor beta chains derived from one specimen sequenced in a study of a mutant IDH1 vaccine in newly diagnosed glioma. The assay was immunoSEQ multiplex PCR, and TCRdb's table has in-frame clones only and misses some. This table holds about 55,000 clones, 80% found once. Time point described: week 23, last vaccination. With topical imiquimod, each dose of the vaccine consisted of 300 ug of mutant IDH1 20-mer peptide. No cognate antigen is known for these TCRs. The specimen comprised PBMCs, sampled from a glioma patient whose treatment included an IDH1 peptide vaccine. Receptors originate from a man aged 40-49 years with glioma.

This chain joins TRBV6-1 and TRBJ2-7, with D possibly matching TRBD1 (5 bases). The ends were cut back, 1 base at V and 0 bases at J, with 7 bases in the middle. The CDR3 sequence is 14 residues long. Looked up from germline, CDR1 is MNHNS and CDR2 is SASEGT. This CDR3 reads CASSEGQSSYEQYF. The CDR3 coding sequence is TGTGCCAGCAGTGAAGGACAGAGCTCCTACGAGCAGTACTTC.

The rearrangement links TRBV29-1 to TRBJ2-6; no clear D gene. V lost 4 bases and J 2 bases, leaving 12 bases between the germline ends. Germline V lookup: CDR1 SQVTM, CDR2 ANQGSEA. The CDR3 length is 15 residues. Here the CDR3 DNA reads TGCAGCGTTGTAGCCCAATCCCCTGGGGCCAACGTCCTGACTTTC. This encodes CSVVAQSPGANVLTF.

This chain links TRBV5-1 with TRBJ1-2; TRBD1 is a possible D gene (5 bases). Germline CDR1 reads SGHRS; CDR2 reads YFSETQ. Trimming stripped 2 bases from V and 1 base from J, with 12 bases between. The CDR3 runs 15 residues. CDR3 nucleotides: TGCGCCAGCAGCTTCGGACCAGGGCTTAACTATGGCTACACCTTC. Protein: CASSFGPGLNYGYTF.

The CDR3 coding sequence is TGTGCCAGCAGCTTAGACCAAGAGACCCAGTACTTC. It translates to CASSLDQETQYF. The rearrangement joins TRBV9 to TRBJ2-5; D remains unclear. CDR3 length: 12 amino acids. Germline values: CDR1 SGDLS, CDR2 YYNGEE. Between the trimmed V and J ends, which lost 4 bases and 0 bases, there was a span of 4 bases.

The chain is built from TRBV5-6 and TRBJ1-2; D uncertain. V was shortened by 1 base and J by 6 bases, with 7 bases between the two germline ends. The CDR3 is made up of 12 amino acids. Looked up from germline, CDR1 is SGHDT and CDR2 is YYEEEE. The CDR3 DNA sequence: TGTGCCAGCAGCTTGCCACGGAATGGCTACACCTTC. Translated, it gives CASSLPRNGYTF.

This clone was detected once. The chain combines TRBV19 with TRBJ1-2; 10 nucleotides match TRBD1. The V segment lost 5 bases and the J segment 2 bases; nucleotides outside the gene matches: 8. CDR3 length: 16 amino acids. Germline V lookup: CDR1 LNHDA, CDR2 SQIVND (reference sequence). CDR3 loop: CASSLRGTGANYGYTF. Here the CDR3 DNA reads TGTGCCAGTAGTCTTAGAGGGACAGGGGCCAACTATGGCTACACCTTC.

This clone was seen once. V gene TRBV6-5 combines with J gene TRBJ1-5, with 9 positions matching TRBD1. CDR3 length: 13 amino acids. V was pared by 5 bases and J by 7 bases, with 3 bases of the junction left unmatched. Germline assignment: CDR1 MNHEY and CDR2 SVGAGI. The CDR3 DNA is TGTGCCAGCAGTACAGGGGGCGGGCAGCCCCAGCATTTT. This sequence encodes CASSTGGGQPQHF.

The chain's CDR3 is CASSQAPRGQSNQPQHF. The CDR3, as DNA: TGCGCCAGCAGCCAAGCTCCACGGGGGCAGAGCAATCAGCCCCAGCATTTT. The chain uses TRBV4-1 and TRBJ1-5, with D possibly TRBD1 on 6 matching bases. The CDR3 extends over 17 amino acids. The V end lost 1 base, the J end lost 1 base, and 14 bases lay between the germline ends. The germline CDR1 and CDR2 sequences are MGHRA and YSYEKL.

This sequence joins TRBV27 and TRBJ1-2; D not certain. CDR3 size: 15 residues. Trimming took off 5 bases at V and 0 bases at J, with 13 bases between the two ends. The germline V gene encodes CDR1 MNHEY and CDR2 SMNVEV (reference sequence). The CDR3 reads CASSASGGANYGYTF. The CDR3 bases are TGTGCCAGCAGTGCATCCGGCGGCGCTAACTATGGCTACACCTTC.

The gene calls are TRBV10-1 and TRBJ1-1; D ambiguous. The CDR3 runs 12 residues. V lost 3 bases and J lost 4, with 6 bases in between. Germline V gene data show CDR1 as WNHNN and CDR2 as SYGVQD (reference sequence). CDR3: CASSDPSTEAFF. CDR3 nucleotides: TGCGCCAGCAGTGACCCTAGCACTGAAGCTTTCTTT.

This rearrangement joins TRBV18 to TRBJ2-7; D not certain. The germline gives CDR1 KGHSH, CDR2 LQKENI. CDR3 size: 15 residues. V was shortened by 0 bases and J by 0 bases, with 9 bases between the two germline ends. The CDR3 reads CASSPPFALSYEQYF. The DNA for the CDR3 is TGTGCCAGCTCACCACCATTTGCACTCTCCTACGAGCAGTACTTC.

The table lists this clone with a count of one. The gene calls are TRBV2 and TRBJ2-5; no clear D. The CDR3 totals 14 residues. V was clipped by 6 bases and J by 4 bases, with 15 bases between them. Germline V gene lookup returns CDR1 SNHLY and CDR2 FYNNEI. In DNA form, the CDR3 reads TGTGCCAGCAGGGCCCTGGATAGAGGAGAGACCCAGTACTTC. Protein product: CASRALDRGETQYF.

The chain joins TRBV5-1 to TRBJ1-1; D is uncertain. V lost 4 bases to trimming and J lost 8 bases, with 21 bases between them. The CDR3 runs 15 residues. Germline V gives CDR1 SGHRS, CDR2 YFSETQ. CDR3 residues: CASSPGFGPRVEAFF. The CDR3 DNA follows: TGCGCCAGCAGCCCCGGTTTCGGACCCCGGGTAGAAGCTTTCTTT.

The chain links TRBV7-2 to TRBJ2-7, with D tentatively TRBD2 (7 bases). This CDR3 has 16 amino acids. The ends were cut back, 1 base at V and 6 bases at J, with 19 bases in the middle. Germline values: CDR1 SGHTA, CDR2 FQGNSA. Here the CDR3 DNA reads TGTGCCAGCAGCTTAGGGGGGGGCGTTAGGGGCTCCGAGCAGTACTTC. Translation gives CASSLGGGVRGSEQYF.

CDR3 coding DNA: TGTGCCAGCAGTTCTCTCAGGAAGGGGACTGAAGCTTTCTTT. Translation: CASSSLRKGTEAFF. J is TRBJ1-1 and V is TRBV6-5, with a weak D call TRBD1 (5 bases). V lost 4 bases to trimming and J lost 5 bases, with 14 bases between them. Germline CDR1 is MNHEY and CDR2 is SVGAGI. The CDR3 length is 14 residues.